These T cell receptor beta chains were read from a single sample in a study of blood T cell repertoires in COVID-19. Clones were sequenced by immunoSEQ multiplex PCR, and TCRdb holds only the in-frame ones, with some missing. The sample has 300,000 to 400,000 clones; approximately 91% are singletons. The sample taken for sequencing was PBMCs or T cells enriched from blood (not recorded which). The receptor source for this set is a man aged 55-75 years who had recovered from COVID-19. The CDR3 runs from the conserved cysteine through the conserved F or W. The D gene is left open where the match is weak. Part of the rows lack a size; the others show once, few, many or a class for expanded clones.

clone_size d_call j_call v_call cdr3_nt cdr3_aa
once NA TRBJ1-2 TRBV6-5 TGTGCCAGCAGTTACAATATGCGGGGCTACACCTTC CASSYNMRGYTF
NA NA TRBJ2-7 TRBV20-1 TGCAGTGCTAGTTATACAGGGACCTACGAGCAGTACTTC CSASYTGTYEQYF
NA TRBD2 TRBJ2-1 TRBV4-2 TGTGCCAGCAGCCGGACTAGCGGGGACTACTACAATGAGCAGTTCTTC CASSRTSGDYYNEQFF
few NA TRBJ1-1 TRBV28 TGTGCCAGCAGTTGGCCGACGGGGATAATTGACACTGAAGCTTTCTTT CASSWPTGIIDTEAFF
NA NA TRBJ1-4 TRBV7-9 TGTGCCAGCAGCTTGGAGAGAGAAAAACTGTTTTTT CASSLEREKLFF
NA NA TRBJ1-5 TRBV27 TGTGCCAGCAGTTTATTACCGACAGGCTTTCAGCCCCAGCATTTT CASSLLPTGFQPQHF
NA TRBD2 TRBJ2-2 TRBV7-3 TGTGCCAGCAGCCCCTATAGCGGGAGGAGCACCGGGGAGCTGTTTTTT CASSPYSGRSTGELFF
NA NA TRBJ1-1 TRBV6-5 TGTGCCAGCAGTTACCCAGGACAGAGGAACACTGAAGCTTTCTTT CASSYPGQRNTEAFF
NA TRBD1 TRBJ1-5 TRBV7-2 TGTGCCAGCAGCTTAGTGGTAGGGGGCAGCCAGCCCCAGCATTTT CASSLVVGGSQPQHF
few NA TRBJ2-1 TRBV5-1 TGCGCCAGCAGCTTGGCTAGTAGCCTCTACAATGAGCAGTTCTTC CASSLASSLYNEQFF
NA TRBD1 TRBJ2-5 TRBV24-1 TGTGCCACCAGTGATTTGGGGACAGGGAAAGAGACCCAGTACTTC CATSDLGTGKETQYF
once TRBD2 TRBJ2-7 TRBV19 TGTGCCACTAAGACTAGCGTGAGCTACGAGCAGTACTTC CATKTSVSYEQYF
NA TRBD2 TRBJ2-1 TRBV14 TGTGCCAGCAGCTTGATAGCGGGAGGGCCTTACAATGAGCAGTTCTTC CASSLIAGGPYNEQFF
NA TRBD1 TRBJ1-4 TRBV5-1 TGCGCCAGCAGCGCGGACAGGGGGCATGAAAAACTGTTTTTT CASSADRGHEKLFF
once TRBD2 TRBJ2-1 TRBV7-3 TGTGCCAGCAGCCGAAATGGACTAGCGTTGTACAATGAGCAGTTCTTC CASSRNGLALYNEQFF
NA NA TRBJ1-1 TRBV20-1 TGCAGTGCTCACAGGAACACTGAAGCTTTCTTT CSAHRNTEAFF
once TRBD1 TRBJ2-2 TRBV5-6 TGTGCCAGCAGCTTCGTGGGACAGGGTTACACCGGGGAGCTGTTTTTT CASSFVGQGYTGELFF
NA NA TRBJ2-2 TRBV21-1 TGTGCCAGAACAAAAGTGGACCTAGCGGGAGGGCCCACCGGGGAGCTGTTTTTT CARTKVDLAGGPTGELFF